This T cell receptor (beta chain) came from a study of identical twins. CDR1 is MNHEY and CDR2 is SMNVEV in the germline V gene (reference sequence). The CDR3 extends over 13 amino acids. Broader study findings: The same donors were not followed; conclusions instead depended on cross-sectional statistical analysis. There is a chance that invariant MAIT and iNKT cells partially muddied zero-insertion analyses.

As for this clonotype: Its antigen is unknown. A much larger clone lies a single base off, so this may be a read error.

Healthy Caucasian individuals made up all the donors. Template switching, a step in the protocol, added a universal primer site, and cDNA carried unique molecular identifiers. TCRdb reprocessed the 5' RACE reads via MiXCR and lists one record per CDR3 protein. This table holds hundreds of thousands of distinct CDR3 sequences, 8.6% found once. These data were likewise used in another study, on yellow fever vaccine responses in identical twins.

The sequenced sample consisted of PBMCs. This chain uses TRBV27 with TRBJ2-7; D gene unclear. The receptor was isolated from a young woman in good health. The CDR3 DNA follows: TGTGCCAGCAGTATATCATCCCCCTACGAGCAGTACTTC. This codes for CASSISSPYEQYF.